The T cell receptor (beta chain) under discussion was sequenced for a study of cytomegalovirus exposure and HLA in healthy donors. Study-wide results and limits: An analysis done earlier found most TCR beta V segments productive about 90% or about 30% of the time. Whilst most TCR sequences proved rare, a subset of public TCRs occurred across many donors. A missense variant in DCLRE1C was later tied to TCR beta V- and J-gene trimming.

PCR primers comprised 60 Vbeta and 13 Jbeta primers. Generated by immunoSEQ multiplex PCR, the TCRdb table keeps only in-frame clones and is missing some. The table lists 90,000 to 150,000 clones, 15% of them singletons, with over 1.5% in the top ten. V was shortened by 3 bases and J by 6 bases, with 14 bases between the two germline ends. Per germline, CDR1 LNHDA and CDR2 SQIVND (reference sequence). The length of the CDR3 is 14 residues. Note on this clone: Its matching antigen is unknown.

The chain links TRBV19 to TRBJ1-2; possible D gene TRBD1, 5 bases. Sequenced sample: PBMCs. The source of this sequence is a woman between 18 and 29 years old in good health and CMV-seronegative. As DNA, the CDR3 is TGTGCCAGTAGTATTCGGCCCAGGGTGGATGGCTACACCTTC. It yields the protein CASSIRPRVDGYTF.